A single sample gave rise to the 18 T cell receptor beta chains below, sequenced in a study of vaccination and CD4 T cells after COVID-19. These receptors have no known antigen. Treatment denoted: approximately nine-day PBMC culture with coronavirus spike peptide pools or control peptides (ViraFEST assay). An Oncomine TCR Beta short-read assay was used to sequence the DNA from cultured CD4+ T cells. A single record per CDR3 protein comes from TCRdb applying MiXCR to the PCR reads. The sample contains several thousand distinct CDR3 sequences, more than 50% of which appear only once. The specimen sequenced was CD4+ T cells from blood, cultured in vitro. The receptors were sampled from a human donor who had recovered from COVID-19.

Within the sample, this clonotype is medium-sized (0.01 to 0.1%). The CDR3 spells CASSAQTMRETQYF. The CDR3 DNA reads TGTGCCAGCTCAGCCCAAACCATGCGAGAGACCCAGTACTTC. V is TRBV18 and J is TRBJ2-5; no clear D gene. The ends were cut back, 5 bases at V and 4 bases at J, with 14 bases in the middle. This CDR3 comprises 14 residues. The germline gives CDR1 KGHSH, CDR2 LQKENI.

CDR3 sequence reads: CASTQGAGEQFF. The CDR3 DNA reads TGTGCCAGTACCCAGGGGGCAGGTGAGCAGTTCTTC. The V gene is TRBV19, the J gene TRBJ2-1, with 8 positions matching TRBD1. In germline, CDR1 is LNHDA, CDR2 SQIVND (reference sequence). Trimming removed 7 bases from V and 9 bases from J; junction bases left unmatched: 5. The CDR3 is made up of 12 amino acids.

This clonotype is large in the sample. This chain connects TRBV19 to TRBJ2-4; D might be TRBD2 (6 bases). There are 16 residues in the CDR3. The ends were cut back, 1 base at V and 0 bases at J, with 10 bases in the middle. Per the germline V gene, CDR1 is LNHDA and CDR2 is SQIVND (reference sequence). The DNA of the CDR3 is TGTGCCAGTAGTATAGTGGCGGGACTAGCCAAAAACATTCAGTACTTC. This gives the protein CASSIVAGLAKNIQYF.

This rearrangement joins TRBV29-1 to TRBJ1-2, with TRBD1 as a possible D gene (5 bases). This CDR3 has 10 amino acids. V was trimmed by 3 bases and J by 13 bases, leaving 12 bases between them. The germline V gene encodes CDR1 SQVTM and CDR2 ANQGSEA. The CDR3 loop reads CSVDWGQSTF. Written as DNA, the CDR3 is TGCAGCGTTGATTGGGGCCAGTCCACCTTC.

The CDR3 sequence is CASSSPTGGSGNTIYF. For the CDR3, the DNA is TGTGCCAGCAGCTCTCCGACAGGGGGCTCTGGAAACACCATATATTTT. J is TRBJ1-3 and V is TRBV28; 9 bases match TRBD1. Trimming cost V 6 bases and J 0 bases; bases outside gene matches: 6. The CDR3 spans 16 residues. The V gene's germline CDR1 is MDHEN and CDR2 SYDVKM.

The chain couples TRBV25-1 to TRBJ2-2; D could derive from TRBD1 or TRBD2 (5 bases each). Germline V gene data show CDR1 as MGHDK and CDR2 as SYGVNS. Trimming left V 6 bases short and J 2 bases short, with 10 bases between. The CDR3 has 14 amino acids. CDR3 sequence (DNA): TGTGCCAGCAGGTCAGGGACCAACACCGGGGAGCTGTTTTTT. Translating it yields CASRSGTNTGELFF.

This chain connects TRBV20-1 to TRBJ2-2, with 10 positions matching TRBD2. Trimming at V came to 2 bases and at J to 5 bases, leaving 8 bases not matched to a gene. The germline gives CDR1 DFQATT, CDR2 SNEGSKA (reference sequence). The CDR3 is made up of 16 amino acids. Written as DNA, the CDR3 is TGCAGTGCTAGACCTAGCGGGAGTATTGGTACCGGGGAGCTGTTTTTT. Protein sequence: CSARPSGSIGTGELFF.

This chain uses TRBV6-2 or TRBV6-3 with TRBJ2-7, with TRBD1 matching over 9 bases. Germline CDR1 reads MNHEY; CDR2 reads SVGEGT. The V segment lost 5 bases and the J segment 4 bases; nucleotides outside the gene matches: 9. This CDR3 has 15 amino acids. CDR3 in amino acids: CASSDPGTGFYEQYF. CDR3 DNA sequence: TGTGCCAGCAGTGACCCCGGGACAGGGTTTTACGAGCAGTACTTC.

The chain combines TRBV28 with TRBJ1-6; D is possibly TRBD1 (5 bases). Trimming stripped 6 bases from V and 6 bases from J, with 12 bases between. Looked up from germline, CDR1 is MDHEN and CDR2 is SYDVKM. The CDR3 totals 14 residues. The CDR3 is CASSAGATNSPLHF. The CDR3 nucleotides are TGTGCCAGCAGCGCCGGGGCCACTAATTCACCCCTCCACTTT.

This clonotype occurred a few times. The rearrangement uses TRBV20-1 and TRBJ1-2; weak D call: TRBD1 (5 bases). In germline, CDR1 is DFQATT, CDR2 SNEGSKA (reference sequence). This CDR3 is 14 amino acids long. V was clipped by 0 bases and J by 2 bases, with 10 bases between them. CDR3 sequence: CSARDVQGNYGYTF. CDR3 in DNA: TGCAGTGCTAGAGACGTCCAGGGAAACTATGGCTACACCTTC.

Here the CDR3 DNA reads TGTGCCAGCAGGGAACGAATCGGGACCAGAGGGGATACGCAGTATTTT. It yields the protein CASRERIGTRGDTQYF. The chain has TRBV6-1 and TRBJ2-3; either TRBD1 or TRBD2 may supply D (5 bases each). The germline V gene has CDR1 MNHNS and CDR2 SASEGT. The length of the CDR3 is 16 residues. Between the trimmed V and J ends, which lost 6 bases and 6 bases, there was a span of 22 bases.

This clonotype has a single count. V is TRBV10-2 and J is TRBJ1-2; 10 bases line up with TRBD1. J gave up 5 bases and V 6 bases, and 6 bases lay outside the gene matches. CDR1 and CDR2 (germline): WSHSY, SAAADI. This CDR3 is built from 14 residues. The CDR3 DNA sequence: TGCGCCAGCAGGGCCGGACAGGGGGTTTATGGCTACACCTTC. Translating it yields CASRAGQGVYGYTF.

The J gene is TRBJ2-5, the V gene TRBV21-1; the table names TRBD1, a call not compared with the DNA. TRBV21-1 is a recognized pseudogene. The CDR3 consists of 14 residues. The CDR3 reads CASSERWTGATQYF. The CDR3 DNA is TGTGCCAGCAGCGAAAGGTGGACAGGGGCGACCCAGTACTTC.

In its sample, this clonotype ranks as large. This rearrangement joins TRBV20-1 to TRBJ2-5; a weak D match, TRBD2 (5 bases). V was cut by 1 base and J by 0 bases, with 9 bases left in between. This CDR3 has 14 amino acids. CDR1 is DFQATT and CDR2 is SNEGSKA in the germline V gene (reference sequence). The CDR3 reads CSARAGSYQETQYF. CDR3 sequence (DNA): TGCAGTGCTAGAGCTGGGAGCTACCAAGAGACCCAGTACTTC.

This clonotype was observed a handful of times. The rearrangement joins TRBV27 to TRBJ1-6, with D perhaps matching TRBD1 (6 bases). The ends were cut back, 4 bases at V and 10 bases at J, with 20 bases in the middle. CDR1 MNHEY and CDR2 SMNVEV come from the germline V gene (reference sequence). The CDR3 is 16 amino acids. Here the CDR3 reads CASSSSGVLGVSPLHF. Written as DNA, the CDR3 is TGTGCCAGCAGTTCTTCAGGGGTTTTAGGGGTGTCACCCCTCCACTTT.

This rearrangement joins TRBV10-3 to TRBJ2-7; unclear D gene. With 8 bases removed from V and 5 bases from J, the gap between germline ends came to 22 bases. CDR3 length: 15 residues. Germline V gene sequence: CDR1 ENHRY, CDR2 SYGVKD. CDR3: CAISPQALRDHEQYF. In DNA form, the CDR3 reads TGTGCCATCTCGCCCCAGGCACTACGAGACCACGAGCAGTACTTC.

In its sample, this clonotype was seen once. The J gene is TRBJ2-3, the V gene TRBV7-2; unclear D gene. Per germline, CDR1 SGHTA and CDR2 FQGNSA. V lost 3 bases and J 4 bases, leaving 11 bases between the germline ends. This CDR3 is 14 amino acids long. The CDR3 here is CASSLGSHADTQYF. The CDR3 DNA follows: TGTGCCAGCAGCTTGGGCAGCCACGCAGATACGCAGTATTTT.

This clonotype was observed once. The chain is built from TRBV6-1 and TRBJ2-3; D is unclear. V was pared by 5 bases and J by 3 bases, with 18 bases between. This CDR3 spans 16 amino acids. The germline V gene has CDR1 MNHNS and CDR2 SASEGT. The CDR3 spells CASSQTATSGTDTQYF. In nucleotides, the CDR3 is TGTGCCAGCAGTCAAACCGCGACCAGTGGGACAGATACGCAGTATTTT.